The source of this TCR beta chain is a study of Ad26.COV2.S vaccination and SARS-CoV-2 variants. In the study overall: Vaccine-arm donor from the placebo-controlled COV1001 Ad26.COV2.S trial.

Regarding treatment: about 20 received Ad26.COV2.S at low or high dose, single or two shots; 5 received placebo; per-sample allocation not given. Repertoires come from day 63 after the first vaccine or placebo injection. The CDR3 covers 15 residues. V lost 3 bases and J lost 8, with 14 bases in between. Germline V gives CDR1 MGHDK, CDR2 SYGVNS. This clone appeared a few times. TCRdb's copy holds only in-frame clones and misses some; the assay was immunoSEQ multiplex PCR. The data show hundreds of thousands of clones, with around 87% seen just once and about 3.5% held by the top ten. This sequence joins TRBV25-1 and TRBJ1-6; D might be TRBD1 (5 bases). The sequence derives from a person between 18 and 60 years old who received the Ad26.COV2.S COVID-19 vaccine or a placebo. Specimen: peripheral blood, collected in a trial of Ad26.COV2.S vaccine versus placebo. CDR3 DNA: TGTGCCAGCAGTGACCCCAGGGAAGGGGATTCACCCCTCCACTTT. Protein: CASSDPREGDSPLHF.